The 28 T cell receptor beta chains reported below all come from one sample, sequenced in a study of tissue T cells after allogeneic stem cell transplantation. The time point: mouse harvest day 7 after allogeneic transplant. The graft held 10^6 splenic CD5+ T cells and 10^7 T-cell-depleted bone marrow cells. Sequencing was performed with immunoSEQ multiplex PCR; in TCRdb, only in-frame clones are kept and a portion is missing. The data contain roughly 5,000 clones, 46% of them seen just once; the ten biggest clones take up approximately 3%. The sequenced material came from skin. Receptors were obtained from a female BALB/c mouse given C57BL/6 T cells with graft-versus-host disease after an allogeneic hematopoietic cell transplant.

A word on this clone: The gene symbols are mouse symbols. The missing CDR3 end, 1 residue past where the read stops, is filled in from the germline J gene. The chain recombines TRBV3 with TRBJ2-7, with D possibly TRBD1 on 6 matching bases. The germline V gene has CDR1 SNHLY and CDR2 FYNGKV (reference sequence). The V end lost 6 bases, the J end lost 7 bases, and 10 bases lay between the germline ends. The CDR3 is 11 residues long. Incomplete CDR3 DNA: TGTGCCAGCAGACAGGGAGGAGAACAGTAC. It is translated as CASRQGGEQY. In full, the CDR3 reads CASRQGGEQYF.

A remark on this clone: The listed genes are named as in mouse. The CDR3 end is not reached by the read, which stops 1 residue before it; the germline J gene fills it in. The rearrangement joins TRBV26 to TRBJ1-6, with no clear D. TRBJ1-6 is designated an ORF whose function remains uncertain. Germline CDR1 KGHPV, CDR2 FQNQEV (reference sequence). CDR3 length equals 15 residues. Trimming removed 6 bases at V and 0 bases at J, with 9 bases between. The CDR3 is CASSPPNSYNSPLYF. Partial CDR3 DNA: TGTGCCAGCAGCCCGCCCAATTCCTATAATTCGCCCCTCTAC.

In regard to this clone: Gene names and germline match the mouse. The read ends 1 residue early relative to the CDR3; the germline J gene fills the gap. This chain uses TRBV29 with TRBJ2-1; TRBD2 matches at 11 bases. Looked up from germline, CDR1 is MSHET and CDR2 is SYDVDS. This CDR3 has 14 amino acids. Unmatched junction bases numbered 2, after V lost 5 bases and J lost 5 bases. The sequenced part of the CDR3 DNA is TGTGCTAGCAGTCGGGACTGGGGGAATGCTGAGCAGTTC. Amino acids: CASSRDWGNAEQF. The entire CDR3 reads CASSRDWGNAEQFF.

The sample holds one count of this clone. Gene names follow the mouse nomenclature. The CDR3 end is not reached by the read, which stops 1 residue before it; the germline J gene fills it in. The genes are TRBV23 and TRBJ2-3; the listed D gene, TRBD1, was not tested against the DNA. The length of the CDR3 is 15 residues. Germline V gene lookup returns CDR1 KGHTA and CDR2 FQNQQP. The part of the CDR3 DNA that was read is TGCTCCAGCAGTCCCCGACAGGCTAGTGCAGAAACGCTGTAT. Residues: CSSSPRQASAETLY. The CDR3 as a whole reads CSSSPRQASAETLYF.

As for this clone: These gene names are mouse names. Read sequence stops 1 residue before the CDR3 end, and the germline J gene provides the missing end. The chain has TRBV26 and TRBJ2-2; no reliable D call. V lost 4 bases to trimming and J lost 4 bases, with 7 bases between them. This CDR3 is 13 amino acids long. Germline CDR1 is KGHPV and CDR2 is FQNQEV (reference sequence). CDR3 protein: CASSQPGTGQLYF. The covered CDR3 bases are TGTGCCAGCAGTCAACCGGGCACCGGGCAGCTCTAC.

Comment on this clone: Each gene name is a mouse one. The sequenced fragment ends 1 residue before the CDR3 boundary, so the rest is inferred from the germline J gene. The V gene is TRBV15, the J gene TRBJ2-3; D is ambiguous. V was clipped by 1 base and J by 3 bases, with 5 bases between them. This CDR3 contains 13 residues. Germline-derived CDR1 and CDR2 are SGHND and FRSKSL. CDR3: CASSLGQAETLYF. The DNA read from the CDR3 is TGTGCCAGCAGTTTAGGGCAAGCAGAAACGCTGTAT.

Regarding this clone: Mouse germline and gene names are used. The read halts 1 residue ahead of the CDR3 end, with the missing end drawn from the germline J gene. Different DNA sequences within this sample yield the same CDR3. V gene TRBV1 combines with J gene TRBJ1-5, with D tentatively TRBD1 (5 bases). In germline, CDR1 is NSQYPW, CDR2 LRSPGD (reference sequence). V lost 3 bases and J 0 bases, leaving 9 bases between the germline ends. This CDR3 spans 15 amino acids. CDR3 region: CTCSARQYNNQAPLF. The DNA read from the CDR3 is TGCACCTGCAGTGCGCGACAGTATAACAACCAGGCTCCGCTT.

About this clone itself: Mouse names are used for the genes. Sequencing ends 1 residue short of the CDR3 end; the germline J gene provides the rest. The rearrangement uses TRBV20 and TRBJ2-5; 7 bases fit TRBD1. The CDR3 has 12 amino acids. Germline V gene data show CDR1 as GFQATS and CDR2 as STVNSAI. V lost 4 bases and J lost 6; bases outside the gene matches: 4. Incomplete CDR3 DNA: TGTGGTGCTAAACAGGGGAGGGACACCCAGTAC. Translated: CGAKQGRDTQY. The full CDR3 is CGAKQGRDTQYF.

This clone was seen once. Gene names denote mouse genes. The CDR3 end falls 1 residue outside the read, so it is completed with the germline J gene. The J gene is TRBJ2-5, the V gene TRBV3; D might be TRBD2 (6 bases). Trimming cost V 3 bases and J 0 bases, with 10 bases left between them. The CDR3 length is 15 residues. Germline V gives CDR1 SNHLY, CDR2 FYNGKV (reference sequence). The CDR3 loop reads CASSFHWENQDTQYF. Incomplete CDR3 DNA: TGTGCCAGCAGCTTCCACTGGGAGAACCAAGACACCCAGTAC.

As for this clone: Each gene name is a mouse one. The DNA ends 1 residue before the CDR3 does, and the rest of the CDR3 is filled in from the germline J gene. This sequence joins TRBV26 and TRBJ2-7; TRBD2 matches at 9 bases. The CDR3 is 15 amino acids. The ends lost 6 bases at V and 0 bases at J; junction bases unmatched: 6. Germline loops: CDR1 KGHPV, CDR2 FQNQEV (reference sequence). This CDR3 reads CASSPRLGDSYEQYF. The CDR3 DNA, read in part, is TGTGCCAGCAGCCCCCGACTGGGGGACTCCTATGAACAGTAC.

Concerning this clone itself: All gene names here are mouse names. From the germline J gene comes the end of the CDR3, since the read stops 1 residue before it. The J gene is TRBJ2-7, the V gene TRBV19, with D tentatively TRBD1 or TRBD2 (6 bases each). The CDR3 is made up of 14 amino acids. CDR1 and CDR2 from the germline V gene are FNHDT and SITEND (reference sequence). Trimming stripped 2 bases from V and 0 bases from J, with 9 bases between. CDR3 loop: CASSMRGRSYEQYF. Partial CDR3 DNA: TGTGCCAGCAGTATGCGGGGGCGCTCCTATGAACAGTAC.

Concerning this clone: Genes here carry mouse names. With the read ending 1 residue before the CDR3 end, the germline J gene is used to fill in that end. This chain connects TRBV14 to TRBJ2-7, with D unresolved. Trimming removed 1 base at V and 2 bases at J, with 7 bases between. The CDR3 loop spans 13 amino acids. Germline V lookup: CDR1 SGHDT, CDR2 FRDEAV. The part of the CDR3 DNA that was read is TGTGCCAGCAGTTTCGTGGGCCCCTATGAACAGTAC. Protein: CASSFVGPYEQY. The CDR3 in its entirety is CASSFVGPYEQYF.

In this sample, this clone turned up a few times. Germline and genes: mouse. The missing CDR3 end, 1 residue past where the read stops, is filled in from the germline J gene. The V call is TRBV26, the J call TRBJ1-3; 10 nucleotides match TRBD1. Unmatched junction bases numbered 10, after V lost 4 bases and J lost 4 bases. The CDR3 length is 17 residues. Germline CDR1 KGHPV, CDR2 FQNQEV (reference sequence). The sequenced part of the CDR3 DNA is TGTGCCAGCAGTCGGTTCCGGGACAGGGGAGGGGGAAATACGCTCTAT. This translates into CASSRFRDRGGGNTLY. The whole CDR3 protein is CASSRFRDRGGGNTLYF. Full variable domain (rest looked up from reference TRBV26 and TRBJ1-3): NSKVIQTPRYLVKGQGQKAKMRCIPEKGHPVVFWYQQNKNNEFKFLINFQNQEVLQQIDMTEKRFSAECPSNSPCSLEIQSSEAGDSALYLCASSRFRDRGGGNTLYFGEGSRLIVV.

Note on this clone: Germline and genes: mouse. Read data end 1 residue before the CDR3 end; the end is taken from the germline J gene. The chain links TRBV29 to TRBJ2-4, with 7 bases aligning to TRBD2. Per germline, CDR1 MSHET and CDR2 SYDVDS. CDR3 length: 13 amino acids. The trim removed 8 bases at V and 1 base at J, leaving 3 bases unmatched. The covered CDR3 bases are TGTGCTAGCGGTCTGGGGGGTCAAAACACCTTGTAC. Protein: CASGLGGQNTLY. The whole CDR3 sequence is CASGLGGQNTLYF.

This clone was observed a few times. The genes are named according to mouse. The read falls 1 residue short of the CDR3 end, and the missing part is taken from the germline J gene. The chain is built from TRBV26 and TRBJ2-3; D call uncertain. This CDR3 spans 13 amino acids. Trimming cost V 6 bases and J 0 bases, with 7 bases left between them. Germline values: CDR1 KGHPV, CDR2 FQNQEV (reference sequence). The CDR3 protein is CASSRNSAETLYF. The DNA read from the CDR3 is TGTGCCAGCAGCCGGAATAGTGCAGAAACGCTGTAT.

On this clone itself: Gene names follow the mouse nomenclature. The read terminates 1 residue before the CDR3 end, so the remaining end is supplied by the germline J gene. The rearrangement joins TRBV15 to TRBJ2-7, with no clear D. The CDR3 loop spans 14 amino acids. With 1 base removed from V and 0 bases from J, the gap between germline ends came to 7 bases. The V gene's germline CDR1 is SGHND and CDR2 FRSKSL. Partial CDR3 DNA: TGTGCCAGCAGTTTAGAACGGTACTCCTATGAACAGTAC. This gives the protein CASSLERYSYEQY. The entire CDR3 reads CASSLERYSYEQYF. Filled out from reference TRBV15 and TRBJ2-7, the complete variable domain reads DAGVTQTPRHEVAEKGQTIILKCEPVSGHNDLFWYRQTKIQGLELLSYFRSKSLMEDGGAFKDRFKAEMLNSSFSTLKIQPTEPKDSAVYLCASSLERYSYEQYFGPGTRLTVL.

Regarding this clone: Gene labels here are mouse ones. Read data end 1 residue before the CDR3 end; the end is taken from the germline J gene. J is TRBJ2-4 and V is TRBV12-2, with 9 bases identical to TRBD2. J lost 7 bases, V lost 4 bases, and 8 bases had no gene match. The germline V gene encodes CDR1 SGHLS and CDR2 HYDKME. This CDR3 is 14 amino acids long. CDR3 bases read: TGTGCCAGCTCCCCTCCGGGACTGGGTGACACCTTGTAC. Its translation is CASSPPGLGDTLY. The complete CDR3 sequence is CASSPPGLGDTLYF.

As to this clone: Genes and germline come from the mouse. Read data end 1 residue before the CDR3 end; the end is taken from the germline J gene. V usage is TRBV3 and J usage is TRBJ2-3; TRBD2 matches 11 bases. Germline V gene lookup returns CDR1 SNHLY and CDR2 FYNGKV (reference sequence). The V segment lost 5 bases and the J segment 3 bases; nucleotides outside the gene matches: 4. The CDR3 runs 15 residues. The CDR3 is CASSLNWGGAETLYF. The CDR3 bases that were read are TGTGCCAGCAGCCTCAACTGGGGGGGCGCAGAAACGCTGTAT.

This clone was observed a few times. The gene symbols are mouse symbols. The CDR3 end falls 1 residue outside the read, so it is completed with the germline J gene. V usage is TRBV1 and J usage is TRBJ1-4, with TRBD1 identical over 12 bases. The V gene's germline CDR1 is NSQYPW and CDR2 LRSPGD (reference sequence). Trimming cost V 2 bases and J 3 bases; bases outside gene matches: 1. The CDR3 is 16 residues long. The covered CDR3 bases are TGCACCTGCAGTGCACGGGACAGGGGGCCCAACGAAAGATTATTT. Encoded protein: CTCSARDRGPNERLF. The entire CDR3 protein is CTCSARDRGPNERLFF.

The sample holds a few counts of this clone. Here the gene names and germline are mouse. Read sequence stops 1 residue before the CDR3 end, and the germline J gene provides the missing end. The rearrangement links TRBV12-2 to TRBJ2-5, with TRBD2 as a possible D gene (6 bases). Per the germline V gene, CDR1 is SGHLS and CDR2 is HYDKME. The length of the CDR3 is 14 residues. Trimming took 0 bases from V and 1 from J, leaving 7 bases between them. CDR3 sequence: CASSLGGYQDTQYF. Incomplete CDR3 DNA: TGTGCCAGCTCTCTCGGGGGGTACCAAGACACCCAGTAC.

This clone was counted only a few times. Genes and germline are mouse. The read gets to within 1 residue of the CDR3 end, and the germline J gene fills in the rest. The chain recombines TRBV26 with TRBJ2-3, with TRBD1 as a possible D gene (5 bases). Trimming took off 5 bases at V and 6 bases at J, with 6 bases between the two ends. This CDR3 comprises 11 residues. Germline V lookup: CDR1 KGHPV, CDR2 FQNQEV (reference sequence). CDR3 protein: CASSEGETLYF. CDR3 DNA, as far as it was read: TGTGCCAGCAGTGAGGGGGAAACGCTGTAT.

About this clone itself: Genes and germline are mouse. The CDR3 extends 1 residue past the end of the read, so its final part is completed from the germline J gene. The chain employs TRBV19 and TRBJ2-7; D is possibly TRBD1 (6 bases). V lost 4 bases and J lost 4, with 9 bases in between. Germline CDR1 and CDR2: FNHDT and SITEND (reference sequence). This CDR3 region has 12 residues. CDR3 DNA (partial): TGTGCCAGCAGTCCAACAGGGTATGAACAGTAC. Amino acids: CASSPTGYEQY. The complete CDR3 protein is CASSPTGYEQYF. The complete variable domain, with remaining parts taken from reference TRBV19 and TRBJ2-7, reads GGIITQTPKFLIGQEGQKLTLKCQQNFNHDTMYWYRQDSGKGLRLIYYSITENDLQKGDLSEGYDASREKKSSFSLTVTSAQKNEMAVFLCASSPTGYEQYFGPGTRLTVL.

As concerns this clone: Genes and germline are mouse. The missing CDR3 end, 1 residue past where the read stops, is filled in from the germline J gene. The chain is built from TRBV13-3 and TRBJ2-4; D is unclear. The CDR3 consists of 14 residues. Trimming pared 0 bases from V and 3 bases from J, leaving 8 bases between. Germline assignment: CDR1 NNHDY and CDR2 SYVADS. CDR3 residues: CASSDASDQNTLYF. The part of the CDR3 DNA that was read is TGTGCCAGCAGTGATGCGTCAGACCAAAACACCTTGTAC.

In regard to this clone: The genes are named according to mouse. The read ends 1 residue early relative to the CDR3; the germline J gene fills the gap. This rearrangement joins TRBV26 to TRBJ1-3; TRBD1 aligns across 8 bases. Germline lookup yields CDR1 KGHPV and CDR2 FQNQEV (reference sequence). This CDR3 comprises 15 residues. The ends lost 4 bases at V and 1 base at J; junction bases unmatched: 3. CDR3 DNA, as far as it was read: TGTGCCAGCAGTCCCAGGGGGCTCTCTGGAAATACGCTCTAT. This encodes CASSPRGLSGNTLY. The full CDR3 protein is CASSPRGLSGNTLYF.

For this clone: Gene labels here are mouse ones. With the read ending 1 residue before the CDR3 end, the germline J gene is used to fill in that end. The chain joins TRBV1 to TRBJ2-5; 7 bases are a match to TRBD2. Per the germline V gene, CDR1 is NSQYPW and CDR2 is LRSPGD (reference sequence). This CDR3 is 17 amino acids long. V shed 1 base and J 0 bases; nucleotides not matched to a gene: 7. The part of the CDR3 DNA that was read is TGCACCTGCAGTGCAGGGGTGGGGGGATTTAACCAAGACACCCAGTAC. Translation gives CTCSAGVGGFNQDTQY. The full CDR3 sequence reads CTCSAGVGGFNQDTQYF.

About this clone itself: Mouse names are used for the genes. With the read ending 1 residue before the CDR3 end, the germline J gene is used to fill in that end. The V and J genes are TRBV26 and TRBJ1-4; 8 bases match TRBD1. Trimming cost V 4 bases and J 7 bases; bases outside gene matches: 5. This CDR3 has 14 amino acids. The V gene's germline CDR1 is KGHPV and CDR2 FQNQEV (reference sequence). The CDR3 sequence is CASSPRGRTERLFF. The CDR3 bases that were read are TGTGCCAGCAGTCCCAGGGGGCGGACCGAAAGATTATTT.

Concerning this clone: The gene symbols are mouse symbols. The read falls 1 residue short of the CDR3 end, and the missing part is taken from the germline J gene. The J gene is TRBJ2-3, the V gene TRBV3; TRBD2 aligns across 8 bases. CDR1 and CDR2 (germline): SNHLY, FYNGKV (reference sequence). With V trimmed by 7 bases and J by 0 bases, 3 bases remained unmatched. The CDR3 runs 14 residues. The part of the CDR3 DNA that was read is TGTGCCAGCACCCGGACTGGGAGTGCAGAAACGCTGTAT. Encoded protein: CASTRTGSAETLY. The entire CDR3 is CASTRTGSAETLYF.

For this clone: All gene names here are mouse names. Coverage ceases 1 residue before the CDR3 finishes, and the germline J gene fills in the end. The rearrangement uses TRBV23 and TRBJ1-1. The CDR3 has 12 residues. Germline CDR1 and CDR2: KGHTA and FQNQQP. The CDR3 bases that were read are TGCTCCAGCAGTCGGGACAACACAGAAGTCTTC. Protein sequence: CSSSRDNTEVF. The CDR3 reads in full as CSSSRDNTEVFF.